This T cell receptor (beta chain) was documented in a study of blood T cells in healthy people across ages. Then a second PCR, running roughly 6 to 12 cycles, was carried out with a sample-barcoded 5' primer and a J-beta primer mix. CDR3-containing paired-end reads numbering at least 3 million came from each sample. TCRdb recomputed calls from the 5' RACE reads with MiXCR, one row per CDR3 protein. The sample records roughly 1,300,000 distinct CDR3 sequences, around 59% being singletons. This CDR3 has 13 amino acids. Between the trimmed V and J ends, which lost 5 bases and 4 bases, there was a span of 8 bases. Germline V CDR1 and CDR2: SGHVS, FQNEAQ.

Specimen: blood. The rearrangement links TRBV7-8 to TRBJ2-2; the D is unclear. The TCR was taken from a young man in good health. CDR3: CASSPISTGELFF. CDR3 DNA sequence: TGTGCCAGCAGCCCCATCTCCACCGGGGAGCTGTTTTTT.